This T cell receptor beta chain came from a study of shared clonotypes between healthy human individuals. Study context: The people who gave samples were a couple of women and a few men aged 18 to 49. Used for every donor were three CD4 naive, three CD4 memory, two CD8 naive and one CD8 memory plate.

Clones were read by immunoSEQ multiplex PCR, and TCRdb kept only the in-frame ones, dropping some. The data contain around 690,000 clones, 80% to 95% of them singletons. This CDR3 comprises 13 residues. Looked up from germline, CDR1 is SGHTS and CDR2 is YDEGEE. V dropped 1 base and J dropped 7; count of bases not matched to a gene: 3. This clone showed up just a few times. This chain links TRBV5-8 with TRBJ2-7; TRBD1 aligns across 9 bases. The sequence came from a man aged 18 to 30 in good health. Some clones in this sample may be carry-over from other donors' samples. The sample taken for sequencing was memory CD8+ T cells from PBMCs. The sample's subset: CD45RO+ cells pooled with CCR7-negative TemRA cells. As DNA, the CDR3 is TGTGCCAGCAGCTTGAGGACAGGGGTGGAGCAGTACTTC. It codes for CASSLRTGVEQYF.